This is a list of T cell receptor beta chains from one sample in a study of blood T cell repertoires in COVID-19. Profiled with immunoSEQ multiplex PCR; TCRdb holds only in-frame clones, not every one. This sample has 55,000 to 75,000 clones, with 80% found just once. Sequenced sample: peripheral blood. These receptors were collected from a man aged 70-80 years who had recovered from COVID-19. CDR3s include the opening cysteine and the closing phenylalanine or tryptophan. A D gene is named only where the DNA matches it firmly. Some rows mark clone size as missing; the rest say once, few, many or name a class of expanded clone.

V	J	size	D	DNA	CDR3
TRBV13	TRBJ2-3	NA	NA	TGTGCCAGCAGCGCCCGGACTAGCACAGATACGCAGTATTTT	CASSARTSTDTQYF
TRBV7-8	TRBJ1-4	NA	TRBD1	TGTGCCAGCAGCCTACGGACAGGGGGCAATGAAAAACTGTTTTTT	CASSLRTGGNEKLFF
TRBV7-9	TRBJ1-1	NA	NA	TGTGCCAGCAGCATACGGAAATCGACAGATACTAACACTGAAGCTTTCTTT	CASSIRKSTDTNTEAFF
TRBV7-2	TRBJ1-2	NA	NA	TGTGCCAGCAGCGAGCGGGCGACGCCGGGCTACACCTTC	CASSERATPGYTF
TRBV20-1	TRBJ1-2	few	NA	TGCAGTACAGGCTCTAACTATGGCTACACCTTC	CSTGSNYGYTF
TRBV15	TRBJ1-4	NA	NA	TGTGCCACCAGCAGAGACAGGGCCTCGAATGAAAAACTGTTTTTT	CATSRDRASNEKLFF
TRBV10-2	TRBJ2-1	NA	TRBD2	TGCGCCAGCAGACTAGCGGGGTACAATGAGCAGTTCTTC	CASRLAGYNEQFF
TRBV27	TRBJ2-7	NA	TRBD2	TGTGCCAGCAGTTTATCGGGCGGGAGGGGGGAGCAGTACTTC	CASSLSGGRGEQYF
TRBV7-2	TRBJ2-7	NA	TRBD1	TGTGCCAGCAGCCCCGGACAGGGCTCCCCCGAGCAGTACTTC	CASSPGQGSPEQYF
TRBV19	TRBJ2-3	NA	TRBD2	TGTGCCAGTAGTCCGGGGGGTACAGATACGCAGTATTTT	CASSPGGTDTQYF
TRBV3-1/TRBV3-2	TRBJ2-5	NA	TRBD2	TGTGCCAGCTCTAACGCAGGACTAGCCTCCCAAGAGACCCAGTACTTC	CASSNAGLASQETQYF
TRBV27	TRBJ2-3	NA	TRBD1	TGTGCCAGCAGTTTGGGACAGGGTTACGATACGCAGTATTTT	CASSLGQGYDTQYF
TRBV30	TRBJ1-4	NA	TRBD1	TGTGCCTGGAGATTTGGGGGACAGGGTGGTCATGAAAAACTGTTTTTT	CAWRFGGQGGHEKLFF
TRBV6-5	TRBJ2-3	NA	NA	TGTGCCAGCAGTTCCCAGGTGCTCACTAGCACAGATACGCAGTATTTT	CASSSQVLTSTDTQYF
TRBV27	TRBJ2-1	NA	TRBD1	TGTGCCAGCAGTTTATCCTTCGGGACAGGGGAGTTCTTC	CASSLSFGTGEFF
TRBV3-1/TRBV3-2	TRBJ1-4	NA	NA	TGTGCCAGCAGCCAAGAGCCGGGTTTAGAAAAACTGTTTTTT	CASSQEPGLEKLFF
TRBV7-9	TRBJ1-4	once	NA	TGTGCCAGCAGCTTACGTGGCAGTAATGAAAAACTGTTTTTT	CASSLRGSNEKLFF
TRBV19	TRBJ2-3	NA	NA	TGTGCCAGCAAGGACAGGGAGGGAACCACAGATACGCAGTATTTT	CASKDREGTTDTQYF
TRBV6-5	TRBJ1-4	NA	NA	TGTGCCAGCACTCCGAGTGCAACTAATGAAAAACTGTTTTTT	CASTPSATNEKLFF
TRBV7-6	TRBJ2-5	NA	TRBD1	TGTGCCAGCAGCTTGGACAGGGGAGAGGTTCAGACCCAGTACTTC	CASSLDRGEVQTQYF
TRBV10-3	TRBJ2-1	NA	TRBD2	TGTGCCATCTCCTTGGAGGGACGGGGGGGTGCTGAGCAGTTCTTC	CAISLEGRGGAEQFF
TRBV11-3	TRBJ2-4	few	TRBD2	TGTGCCAGCAGTTCGAAAAACCGGGGGGATGGTGGCAAAAACATTCAGTACTTC	CASSSKNRGDGGKNIQYF
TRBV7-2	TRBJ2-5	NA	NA	TGTGCCAGCAGCTTAGGGGCAACGGCCCAAGAGACCCAGTACTTC	CASSLGATAQETQYF
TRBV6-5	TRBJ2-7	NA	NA	TGTGCCAGCAGTCCCCGTCCTGAGTCCTACGAGCAGTACTTC	CASSPRPESYEQYF
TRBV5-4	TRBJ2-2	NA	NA	TGTGCCAGCAGCCCGTCCGTCGGGGTGTTTAACACCGGGGAGCTGTTTTTT	CASSPSVGVFNTGELFF
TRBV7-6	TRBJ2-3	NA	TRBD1	TGTGCCACGACCCTCTTACAGGGGGCAGCAGATACGCAGTATTTT	CATTLLQGAADTQYF
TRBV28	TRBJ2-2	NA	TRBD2	TGTGCCAGCATCGAAGCGGGAGCCACCGGGGAGCTGTTTTTT	CASIEAGATGELFF
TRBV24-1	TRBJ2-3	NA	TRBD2	TGTGCCACCAGTGAACCCGGCACTAGCGGGGGGGCCGTGGCAGATACGCAGTATTTT	CATSEPGTSGGAVADTQYF
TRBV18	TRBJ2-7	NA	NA	TGTGCCAGCTCACCACCTATAAGAGACTCCTACGAGCAGTACTTC	CASSPPIRDSYEQYF
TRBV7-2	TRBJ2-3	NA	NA	TGTGCCAGCAGCTTAGATCGGTCGGGGTACACAGATACGCAGTATTTT	CASSLDRSGYTDTQYF
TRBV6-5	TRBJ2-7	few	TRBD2	TGTGCCAGCGGGGGCGGGAGGGCGAACGAGCAGTACTTC	CASGGGRANEQYF
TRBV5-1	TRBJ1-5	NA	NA	TGCGCCAGCAGCTTGGAGTCCGGGAGGGAGCCCCAGCATTTT	CASSLESGREPQHF
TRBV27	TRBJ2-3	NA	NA	TGTGCCAGCAGTTTCGCGGGAAACACAGATACGCAGTATTTT	CASSFAGNTDTQYF
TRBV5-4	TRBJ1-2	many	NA	TGTGCCAGCAGCTTAGAACAGCAGGGCTGGAATGGCTACACCTTC	CASSLEQQGWNGYTF
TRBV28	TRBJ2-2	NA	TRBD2	TGTGCCAGCAGGCCGCTTGCGGGACTAGGGTCAATCACCGGGGAGCTGTTTTTT	CASRPLAGLGSITGELFF
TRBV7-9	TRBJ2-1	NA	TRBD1	TGTGCCAGCAGCCTGCCGACAGGGAAGCAGTTCTTC	CASSLPTGKQFF
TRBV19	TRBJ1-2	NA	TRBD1	TGTGCCAGTAGTATTTCAGGGGGCCAAACCTATGGCTACACCTTC	CASSISGGQTYGYTF
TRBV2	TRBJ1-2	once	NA	TGTGCCAGCAGGAAGGACACGGCTTCTGGCTACACCTTC	CASRKDTASGYTF
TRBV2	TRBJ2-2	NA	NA	TGTGCCAGCAGTGCGCGGGGGCGAGTCACCGGGGAGCTGTTTTTT	CASSARGRVTGELFF
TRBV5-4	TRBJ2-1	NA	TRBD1	TGTGCCAGCAGAACCGGACAGGGTTTGGGAGATGAGCAGTTCTTC	CASRTGQGLGDEQFF
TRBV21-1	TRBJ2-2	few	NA	TGTGCCAGCAGCAAAGATTCGGGGAGTCGCACCGGGGAGCTGTTTTTT	CASSKDSGSRTGELFF
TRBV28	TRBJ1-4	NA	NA	TGTGCCAGCAGTTCGGTCGGGGTCCGTGAAAAACTGTTTTTT	CASSSVGVREKLFF
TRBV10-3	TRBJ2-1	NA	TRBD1	TGTGCCATCAGCACCGCGCCGGGACAGGGCGTGAATGAGCAGTTCTTC	CAISTAPGQGVNEQFF
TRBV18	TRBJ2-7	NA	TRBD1	TGTGCCAGCTCACCACCCACTGGACAGGGGCCCTACGAGCAGTACTTC	CASSPPTGQGPYEQYF
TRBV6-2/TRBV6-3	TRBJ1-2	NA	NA	TGTGCCAGCAGTTTTCCCCCTACAGGGTCCGACTACACCTTC	CASSFPPTGSDYTF
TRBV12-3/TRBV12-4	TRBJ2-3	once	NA	TGTGCCAGCAGTTTAGATGCTACCGATACGCAGTATTTT	CASSLDATDTQYF
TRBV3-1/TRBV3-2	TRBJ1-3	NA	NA	TGTGCCAGCAGCCAAGTAGGCCAGGGGAGACTATATTTT	CASSQVGQGRLYF